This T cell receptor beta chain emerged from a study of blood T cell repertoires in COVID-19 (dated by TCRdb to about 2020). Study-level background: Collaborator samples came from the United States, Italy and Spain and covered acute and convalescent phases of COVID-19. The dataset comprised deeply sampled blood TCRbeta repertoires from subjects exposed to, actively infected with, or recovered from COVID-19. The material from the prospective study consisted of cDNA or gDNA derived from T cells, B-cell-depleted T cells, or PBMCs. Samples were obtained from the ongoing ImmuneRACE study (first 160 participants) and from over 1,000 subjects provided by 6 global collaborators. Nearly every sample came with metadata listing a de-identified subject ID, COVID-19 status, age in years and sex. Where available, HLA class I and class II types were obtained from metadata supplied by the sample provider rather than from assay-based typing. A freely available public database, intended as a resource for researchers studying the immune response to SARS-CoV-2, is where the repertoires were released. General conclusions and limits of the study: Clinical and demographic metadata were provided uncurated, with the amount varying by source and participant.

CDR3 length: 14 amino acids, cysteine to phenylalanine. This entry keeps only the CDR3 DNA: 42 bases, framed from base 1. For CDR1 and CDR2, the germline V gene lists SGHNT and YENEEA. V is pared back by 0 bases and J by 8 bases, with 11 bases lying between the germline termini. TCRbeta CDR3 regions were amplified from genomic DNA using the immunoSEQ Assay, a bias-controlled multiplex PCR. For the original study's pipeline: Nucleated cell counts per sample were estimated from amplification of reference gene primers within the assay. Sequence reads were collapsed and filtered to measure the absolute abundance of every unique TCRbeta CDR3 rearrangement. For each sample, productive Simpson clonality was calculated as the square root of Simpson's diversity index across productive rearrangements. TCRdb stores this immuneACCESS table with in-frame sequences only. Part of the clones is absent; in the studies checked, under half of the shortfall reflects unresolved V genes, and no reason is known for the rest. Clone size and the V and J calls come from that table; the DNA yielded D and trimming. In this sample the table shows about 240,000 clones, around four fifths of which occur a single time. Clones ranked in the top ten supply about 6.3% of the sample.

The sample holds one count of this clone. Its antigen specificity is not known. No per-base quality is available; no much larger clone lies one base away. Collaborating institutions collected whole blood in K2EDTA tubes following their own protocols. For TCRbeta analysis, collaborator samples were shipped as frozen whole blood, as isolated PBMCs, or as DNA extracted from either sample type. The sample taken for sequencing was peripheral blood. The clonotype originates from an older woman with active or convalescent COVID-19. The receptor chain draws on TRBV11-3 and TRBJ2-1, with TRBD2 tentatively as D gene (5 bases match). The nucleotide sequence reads TGTGCCAGCAGCTTAGATTGGGGAGACCATGAGCAGTTCTTC. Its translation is CASSLDWGDHEQFF.